This T cell receptor beta chain was captured in a study of blood T cell repertoires in COVID-19. Study at large: From T cells, B-cell-depleted T cells, or PBMCs came the material, which was cDNA or gDNA.

Germline V gene sequence: CDR1 SNHLY, CDR2 FYNNEI. V gave up 7 bases and J gave up 5 bases; unmatched junction bases: 16. The CDR3 runs 17 residues. Sequenced by immunoSEQ multiplex PCR; TCRdb stores in-frame clones only, minus some. The sample contains about 200,000 clones, 88% of which appear only once. The origin of this receptor is a man aged 18 to 30 with active or convalescent COVID-19. The chain employs TRBV2 and TRBJ2-2, with 7 bases identical to TRBD2. The sequencing input was peripheral blood. This chain's CDR3 is CASTLFPQGGRTGELFF. The CDR3 nucleotides are TGTGCCAGCACCCTCTTCCCGCAGGGAGGGAGAACCGGGGAGCTGTTTTTT.